Shown below are 30 T cell receptor beta chains from a single sample sequenced in a study of molecular identifiers for immune sequencing clone quantification. One entry per CDR3 protein results from TCRdb running MiXCR on the PCR reads. The sample lists roughly 100,000 distinct CDR3 sequences, about 32% occurring once. The sample was naive CD8+ T cells from blood, with Jurkat cell RNA spiked in. Subset defined: FACS-sorted CD8+CD4-CCR7+CD45RA+ naive T cells. The receptor source for this set is a human donor in good health. Some libraries in this study had Jurkat cell RNA spiked in.

J is TRBJ2-7 and V is TRBV4-2; 9 nucleotides match TRBD2. The CDR3 has 16 residues. V lost 0 bases to trimming and J lost 6 bases; unmatched junction nucleotides: 9. CDR1 and CDR2 from the germline V gene are LGHNA and YNFKEQ. This CDR3 is CASSQEGVAGVFEQYF. DNA of the CDR3: TGTGCCAGCAGCCAAGAAGGGGTAGCGGGAGTCTTCGAGCAGTACTTC.

Notes on this clonotype: One end of the junction fails to match germline, which may point to a read error. This chain links TRBV28 with TRBJ2-3, with D possibly being TRBD1 (5 bases). CDR3 size: 13 residues. The germline CDR1 and CDR2 sequences are MDHEN and SYDVKM. In nucleotides, the CDR3 is TGTGCCAGCGGTGAAACAGGTGCAGAAACGCTGTATTTT. It is translated as CASGETGAETLYF.

The V and J genes are TRBV5-3 and TRBJ2-3; 12 nucleotides line up with TRBD2. TRBV5-3 is given ORF status, its function remaining uncertain. The length of the CDR3 is 16 residues. The V gene end was trimmed by 10 bases and the J gene end by 2 bases; junction bases not matched to a gene: 11. The CDR3 DNA follows: TGTGCCGGCAGCTTAACTAGCGGGGGGTCCACAGATACGCAGTATTTT. Its protein is CAGSLTSGGSTDTQYF.

J is TRBJ2-1 and V is TRBV19, with a tentative D call TRBD2 (5 bases). Germline V gene sequence: CDR1 LNHDA, CDR2 SQIVND (reference sequence). This CDR3 has 15 amino acids. With 3 bases removed from V and 3 bases from J, the gap between germline ends came to 12 bases. CDR3 coding DNA: TGTGCCAGTAGTATGGGTCTAGCTGGCTACAATGAGCAGTTCTTC. Residues: CASSMGLAGYNEQFF.

The chain recombines TRBV5-1 with TRBJ1-6; D unresolved. V lost 2 bases and J lost 16, with 10 bases in between. Germline V gene data show CDR1 as SGHRS and CDR2 as YFSETQ. The CDR3 is 11 amino acids. In nucleotides, the CDR3 is TGCGCCAGCAGCTTCGGCGGTCAGCTCCACTTT. Protein product: CASSFGGQLHF.

The CDR3 loop reads CSARPDWEETQYF. Written as DNA, the CDR3 is TGCAGTGCCCGACCAGACTGGGAAGAGACCCAGTACTTC. This chain connects TRBV20-1 to TRBJ2-5, with D uncertain. The germline V gene encodes CDR1 DFQATT and CDR2 SNEGSKA (reference sequence). The CDR3 sequence is 13 residues long. Trimming removed 6 bases from V and 3 bases from J, with 14 bases in between.

The chain combines TRBV4-1 with TRBJ1-5; no definite D call. The CDR3 contains 14 residues. Trimming cost V 6 bases and J 3 bases, with 12 bases left between them. Germline CDR1 reads MGHRA; CDR2 reads YSYEKL. The DNA of the CDR3 is TGCGCCAGCAGTCGATCAAGGGCCAATCAGCCCCAGCATTTT. It codes for CASSRSRANQPQHF.

The genes are TRBV25-1 and TRBJ2-7; TRBD2 might be the D (6 bases). There are 12 residues in the CDR3. The germline V and J ends were trimmed by 11 bases and 6 bases, with 17 bases remaining between them. Germline values: CDR1 MGHDK, CDR2 SYGVNS. Here the CDR3 DNA reads TGTGCCGCCCGGACTACCACCCTCGAGCAGTACTTC. This codes for CAARTTTLEQYF.

The V call is TRBV20-1, the J call TRBJ1-5; D may be TRBD1 (6 bases). This CDR3 comprises 15 residues. V lost 2 bases and J lost 8, with 19 bases in between. Germline V gene lookup returns CDR1 DFQATT and CDR2 SNEGSKA (reference sequence). CDR3 DNA: TGCAGTGCTAGACCGGTTTATGAACAGGGAAAGCCCCAGCATTTT. It codes for CSARPVYEQGKPQHF.

Comment on this clonotype: The CDR3 carries no conserved terminal phenylalanine or tryptophan, so it likely arises from a read error. This chain connects TRBV2 to TRBJ2-3; tentative D call: TRBD2 (7 bases). Deletions cut 5 bases from V and 7 bases from J, with 13 bases between. The CDR3 loop spans 13 amino acids. Germline loops: CDR1 SNHLY, CDR2 FYNNEI. The CDR3 sequence is CASSTSGTNTQYL. In DNA, the CDR3 is TGTGCCAGCAGTACGAGCGGGACAAATACGCAGTATCTT.

This clonotype was picked up a small number of times. The chain has TRBV27 and TRBJ2-7; maybe TRBD1 (6 bases). Germline values: CDR1 MNHEY, CDR2 SMNVEV (reference sequence). Trimming took 5 bases from V and 5 from J, leaving 16 bases between them. The CDR3 extends over 14 amino acids. The CDR3 DNA sequence: TGTGCCAGCAGTCCCTCCGACAGGCTGCACGAGCAGTACTTC. Its protein product is CASSPSDRLHEQYF.

This clonotype was counted a single time. No DNA is shown, since the ends of the CDR3 on it are uncertain; the CDR3 is the one TCRdb lists. J is TRBJ2-7 and V is TRBV20-1; TRBD2 is the table's D call, not checked against the DNA. With termini counted, the CDR3 has 15 amino acids. CDR1 is DFQATT and CDR2 is SNEGSKA in the germline V gene (reference sequence). The CDR3 loop reads CSAREVAGGSYEQCF.

As for this clonotype: This may arise from a read error, as a much more abundant clone is one base away. The chain recombines TRBV12-3 or TRBV12-4 with TRBJ2-7, with D perhaps matching TRBD2 (6 bases). CDR3 length: 15 residues. CDR3 nucleotide sequence: TGTGCCAGCAGCCTTGGGGACTCCAGCTCCTACGAGCAGCACTTC. Translated: CASSLGDSSSYEQHF.

The rearrangement links TRBV2 to TRBJ2-4; D remains ambiguous. The germline V gene has CDR1 SNHLY and CDR2 FYNNEI. This CDR3 contains 12 residues. With 4 bases removed from V and 7 bases from J, the gap between germline ends came to 8 bases. CDR3 in DNA: TGTGCCAGCAGTGCGGTGGAGAACATTCAGTACTTC. Its translation is CASSAVENIQYF.

Turning to this clonotype: An end of the junction differs from the germline gene, which may be a read error. The genes are TRBV28 and TRBJ1-1, with D possibly matching TRBD1 (5 bases). The CDR3 consists of 13 residues. Germline CDR1 reads MDHEN; CDR2 reads SYDVKM. Here the CDR3 reads CAGSFRANTEAFF. The CDR3 DNA reads TGTGCCGGCAGTTTCAGGGCGAACACTGAAGCTTTCTTT.

About this clonotype itself: One end of the junction varies from germline; a read error may be responsible. The J gene is TRBJ1-3, the V gene TRBV14; D unclear. CDR3 length equals 16 residues. Germline V gene sequence: CDR1 SGHDN, CDR2 FVKESK. The CDR3 nucleotides read TGTGCCAGCAGCCAGGCCCCCGGATTCTCTGGAAACACCATACATTTT. Translated, it gives CASSQAPGFSGNTIHF.

V gene TRBV6-1 combines with J gene TRBJ2-7, with unresolved D. V shed 3 bases and J shed 2 bases, with 5 bases lying between them. The germline V gene has CDR1 MNHNS and CDR2 SASEGT. This CDR3 is built from 12 residues. CDR3 bases: TGTGCCAGCAGTGACACCCCCTACGAGCAGTACTTC. It encodes CASSDTPYEQYF.

As regards this clonotype: This clone may be a read error of a much larger clone one base away. The V and J genes are TRBV2 and TRBJ1-2, with 9 bases lining up with TRBD1. The CDR3 consists of 15 residues. The J segment lost 9 bases and the V segment lost 3 bases, leaving 11 bases of the junction unmatched. Germline CDR1 reads SNHLY; CDR2 reads FYNNEI. Written as DNA, the CDR3 is TGTGCCAGCAGTGATTGGACAGGGGCATTAGATAGCTACACCTTC. Encoded protein: CASSDWTGALDSYTF. Full variable domain (missing parts from reference TRBV2 and TRBJ1-2): EPEVTQTPSHQVTQMGQEVILRCVPISNHLYFYWYRQILGQKVEFLVSFYNNEISEKSEIFDDQFSVERPDGSNFTLKIRSTKLEDSAMYFCASSDWTGALDSYTFGSGTRLTVV.

The rearrangement uses TRBV2 and TRBJ1-5, with D unclear. Trimming took off 5 bases at V and 0 bases at J, with 8 bases between the two ends. This CDR3 is built from 14 residues. Germline-derived CDR1 and CDR2 are SNHLY and FYNNEI. CDR3 sequence (DNA): TGTGCCAGCAGTCCGGGATATAGCAATCAGCCCCAGCATTTT. It translates to CASSPGYSNQPQHF.

This chain links TRBV20-1 with TRBJ2-2; D remains unclear. This CDR3 region has 14 residues. Germline V gives CDR1 DFQATT, CDR2 SNEGSKA (reference sequence). V dropped 5 bases and J dropped 6 bases, with 16 bases sitting between them. CDR3 region: CSASGIIRPGELFF. The CDR3 bases are TGCAGTGCTTCTGGGATAATAAGGCCCGGGGAGCTGTTTTTT.

In this sample, this clonotype is medium-sized. The J gene is TRBJ1-5, the V gene TRBV6-2 or TRBV6-3; the match to TRBD1 covers 8 bases. Germline CDR1 MNHEY, CDR2 SVGEGT. With 7 bases clipped from V and 5 bases from J, the junction kept 4 bases outside the gene matches. This CDR3 has 13 residues. The DNA of the CDR3 is TGTGCCAGCAAGGACAGGGATGATCAGCCCCAGCATTTT. Translation: CASKDRDDQPQHF.

The chain is built from TRBV4-3 and TRBJ1-4, with TRBD1 identical over 8 bases. Germline CDR1 LGHNA, CDR2 YSLEER. The CDR3 loop spans 16 amino acids. V shed 0 bases, J shed 4 bases, and the junction held 4 bases outside the gene matches. The CDR3 bases are TGCGCCAGCAGCCAAGACCCGGACAGGGTTAATGAAAAACTGTTTTTT. Protein product: CASSQDPDRVNEKLFF.

The rearrangement links TRBV10-2 to TRBJ1-1, with D unclear. CDR1 and CDR2 (germline): WSHSY, SAAADI. The CDR3 totals 12 residues. Deletions cut 7 bases from V and 10 bases from J, with 16 bases between. This chain's CDR3 is CASNSQWAVAFF. The DNA for the CDR3 is TGCGCCAGCAACAGTCAGTGGGCTGTAGCTTTCTTT.

This clonotype occurred a few times. This chain uses TRBV7-6 with TRBJ2-7; 10 positions match TRBD2. V was clipped by 5 bases and J by 3 bases; unmatched bases: 4. CDR3 size: 14 residues. Germline V gives CDR1 SGHVS, CDR2 FNYEAQ. In nucleotides, the CDR3 is TGTGCCAGCAGCCCCGGGACTAGCGACTACGAGCAGTACTTC. This translates into CASSPGTSDYEQYF.

V is TRBV29-1 and J is TRBJ2-7; no reliable D call. The length of the CDR3 is 13 residues. V was cut by 2 bases and J by 0 bases, with 8 bases left in between. Germline V gene sequence: CDR1 SQVTM, CDR2 ANQGSEA. The CDR3 here is CSVETGRSYEQYF. The CDR3 DNA is TGCAGCGTTGAAACTGGCCGCTCCTACGAGCAGTACTTC.

This clonotype turned up a few times. This chain links TRBV5-4 with TRBJ1-1; maybe TRBD1 (5 bases). V dropped 1 base and J dropped 6 bases, with 13 bases sitting between them. The CDR3 loop spans 14 amino acids. Per the germline V gene, CDR1 is SGHNT and CDR2 is YYREEE (reference sequence). The CDR3 protein is CASSLSAGIPEAFF. The DNA of the CDR3 is TGTGCCAGCAGCTTGAGTGCAGGGATCCCTGAAGCTTTCTTT.

This clonotype was counted between two and nine times. The V gene is TRBV7-3, the J gene TRBJ2-5; no clear D gene. V lost 0 bases and J lost 3, with 8 bases in between. Germline loops: CDR1 SGHTA, CDR2 FQGTGA. The CDR3 contains 14 residues. CDR3 nucleotide sequence: TGTGCCAGCAGCTTAACCGGCACGGAAGAGACCCAGTACTTC. Residues: CASSLTGTEETQYF.

This clonotype was counted only a few times. This chain links TRBV7-9 with TRBJ1-4, with 7 bases fitting TRBD1. This CDR3 contains 16 residues. Trimming took 5 bases from V and 8 from J; bases not matched to a gene: 14. Germline loops: CDR1 SEHNR, CDR2 FQNEAQ (reference sequence). CDR3 sequence: CASSLIVTGLEEKLFF. CDR3 nucleotide sequence: TGTGCCAGCAGCCTAATCGTGACAGGGCTGGAGGAAAAACTGTTTTTT.

J is TRBJ2-5 and V is TRBV7-2; TRBD1 or TRBD2 may be the D gene (5 bases each). Germline values: CDR1 SGHTA, CDR2 FQGNSA. V lost 6 bases and J 7 bases, leaving 12 bases between the germline ends. The CDR3 runs to 12 residues. The CDR3 loop is CASRGTQGTQYF. The CDR3 DNA is TGTGCCAGCAGAGGGACCCAGGGGACCCAGTACTTC.

In this sample, this clonotype turned up a few times. The CDR3 here is CASTPLGTENTGELFF. The CDR3 DNA reads TGTGCCAGCACCCCTCTGGGGACGGAGAACACCGGGGAGCTGTTTTTT. This chain links TRBV6-2 or TRBV6-3 with TRBJ2-2; either TRBD1 or TRBD2 may fit D (5 bases each). CDR1 is MNHEY and CDR2 is SVGEGT in the germline V gene. V gave up 7 bases and J gave up 1 base, with 16 bases separating them. The CDR3 has 16 residues.